The entry below gives a single TCR beta chain sequence along with its context. Its specific antigen is unknown. There are no base qualities to consult, and no much larger clone falls within one base. Patients with autoimmune disease history or receiving systemic immunosuppression were excluded from the trial. Peripheral blood for TCR sequencing was collected from all dose cohorts at baseline, on cycle 4 day 1, and on cycle 7 day 1. Samples came from an open-label, multicenter, first-in-human phase I dose-escalation trial of ivuxolimab. Adults with locally advanced or metastatic head and neck squamous cell, hepatocellular, melanoma or renal cell carcinoma were enrolled in the trial. Before TCR sequencing, CD4+ T cells and CD8+ T cells from peripheral blood were sorted into separate populations. V ends up 5 bases short and J 0 bases short, with an unmatched junction base count of 4. Per the germline V gene (reference sequence), LNHDA is the CDR1 and SQIVND is the CDR2. The CDR3 sequence holds 14 residues, the cysteine and phenylalanine included. This entry keeps only the CDR3 DNA: 42 bases, framed from base 1.

This sample is part of a study of OX40 agonist ivuxolimab in advanced cancers. Regarding the complete study: Ivuxolimab was an agonistic, fully human IgG2 monoclonal antibody directed against OX40 (CD134), a costimulatory receptor. Three dose-escalation patients achieved partial responses, one with hepatocellular carcinoma and two with cutaneous melanoma. Patients were allowed to have had prior anti-PD-1, anti-PD-L1 or anti-CTLA-4 therapy, and 40% of the dose-escalation patients had been treated with checkpoint inhibitors. A male proportion of around 80% and a mean age of 60 years, ranging from about 23 to 90, were recorded for the dose-escalation cohort. The monotherapy dose-escalation portion (N ≈ 56 patients) of the phase I ivuxolimab trial is reported in the paper. Intravenous ivuxolimab was administered to patients every 2 weeks at six dose levels: 0.01, 0.1, 0.3, 1.5, 3 and 10 mg/kg. Peripheral TCRbeta sequencing was intended to test whether TCR sequence diversity was altered and clonal T-cell expansion was caused by ivuxolimab. Among the roughly 52 dose-escalation patients, around 20 had hepatocellular carcinoma, 15 melanoma, 9 renal cell carcinoma and 9 head and neck cancer. The research as a whole found: Partial responders in the 0.1-3.0 mg/kg groups had among the lowest normalized peripheral clonal expansion, especially among CD8+ T cells. After ivuxolimab, CD8+ T cells had more expanded clones than CD4+ T cells on average. At doses of 0.1 to 3.0 mg/kg, clonal expansion of both CD4+ and CD8+ blood T cells was observed from baseline to week 6. Low levels of normalized T-cell clonal expansion were also seen in some patients who did not respond. The antigen specificity of the clonally expanded peripheral T cells was not determined.

To sequence the TCRbeta CDR3 region, genomic DNA was isolated from the sorted cells. TCRbeta CDR3 regions were sequenced using the immunoSEQ Assay. TCRdb limited this immuneACCESS table to in-frame rearrangements with V and J called. A share of clones is missing; checked studies link under half to unresolved V genes, and the rest is unexplained. This sample has tens of thousands of clones in its table, and around 90% of those were observed once. The ten largest clones represent roughly 0.55% of the sample. The sample in question was CD4+ or CD8+ T cells sorted from blood, obtained in a trial of the OX40 agonist ivuxolimab. This receptor chain uses TRBV19 and TRBJ2-7, with 7 central nucleotides matching TRBD1. The source is an adult with an advanced solid tumor such as melanoma, head and neck, liver or kidney cancer. The DNA is TGTGCCAGTAGTCGAGGACAGGACTCCTACGAGCAGTACTTC. This sequence encodes CASSRGQDSYEQYF.